Described below is a single T cell receptor beta chain sequence and its context. A sample-barcoded 5' primer and a J-beta primer mix were used in a second PCR of roughly 7 to 11 cycles. TCRdb called the 5' RACE reads again in MiXCR, with one record for every CDR3 protein. The repertoire holds hundreds of thousands of distinct CDR3 sequences, with over 40% as singletons. The data belong to a study of blood T cells in healthy people across ages. V lost 5 bases to trimming and J lost 7 bases, with 11 bases between them. CDR1 is SQVTM, CDR2 ANQGSEA, per germline. The CDR3 totals 11 residues. The receptor comes from a woman older than 75 in good health. This chain links TRBV29-1 with TRBJ1-2, with D maybe TRBD1 (6 bases). Sequenced input: blood. The CDR3 sequence: CSVHTGAGYTF. CDR3 in DNA: TGCAGCGTTCACACGGGGGCTGGCTACACCTTC.